This T cell receptor beta chain was profiled in a study of control samples from healthy donors and cancer patients. The repertoire was sequenced with immunoSEQ multiplex PCR; TCRdb's copy has only in-frame clones and lacks some. The top ten clones hold under 4.5% of a sample with some 100,000 clones, roughly nine tenths of them seen once. The specimen sequenced was blood. This receptor was taken from a human donor in good health. The donor label of this sample is uncertain.

CDR3 in amino acids: CASSWTGSEEYGYTF. CDR3 bases: TGTGCCAGCAGCTGGACAGGGTCTGAAGAATATGGCTACACCTTC. The V gene is TRBV7-9, the J gene TRBJ1-2; 8 bases line up with TRBD1. Germline CDR1 reads SEHNR; CDR2 reads FQNEAQ (reference sequence). The CDR3 totals 15 residues. Trimming cost V 4 bases and J 5 bases; bases outside gene matches: 9. Looking up the rest from reference TRBV7-9 and TRBJ1-2 gives the full variable domain: DTGVSQNPRHKITKRGQNVTFRCDPISEHNRLYWYRQTLGQGPEFLTYFQNEAQLEKSRLLSDRFSAERPKGSFSTLEIQRTEQGDSAMYLCASSWTGSEEYGYTFGSGTRLTVV.